The present T cell receptor (beta chain) was sequenced within a study of T cell responses to AZD1222 COVID-19 vaccine. Study-wide findings and caveats: Nearly half of spike-specific TCRs reportedly target unmutated variant regions. The sample set comprised mostly white British donors with more females, and clonal diversity was possibly underestimated. The study found vaccine-associated CD4 TCRs spanning spike, dominant at 160-218 and 743-854.

Of note for this clone: Its antigen is currently unknown.

Germline-derived CDR1 and CDR2 are LGHNA and YNFKEQ. The CDR3 totals 17 residues. After removal of 1 base from V and 2 bases from J, the junction contained 4 bases not matched to a gene. The method was immunoSEQ multiplex PCR; TCRdb's version includes in-frame clones alone and lacks a portion of them. The top ten clones hold approximately 26% of a sample with tens of thousands of clones, 81% of them seen once. The clonotype was recovered from an adult who received the AZD1222 COVID-19 vaccine. This sample comprised peripheral blood, obtained 28 days after the second AZD1222 dose. The chain recombines TRBV4-2 with TRBJ1-4; 10 bases match TRBD1. This CDR3 reads CASSQAWGQGTNEKLFF. The CDR3 DNA reads as TGTGCCAGCAGCCAAGCTTGGGGACAGGGGACTAATGAAAAACTGTTTTTT.